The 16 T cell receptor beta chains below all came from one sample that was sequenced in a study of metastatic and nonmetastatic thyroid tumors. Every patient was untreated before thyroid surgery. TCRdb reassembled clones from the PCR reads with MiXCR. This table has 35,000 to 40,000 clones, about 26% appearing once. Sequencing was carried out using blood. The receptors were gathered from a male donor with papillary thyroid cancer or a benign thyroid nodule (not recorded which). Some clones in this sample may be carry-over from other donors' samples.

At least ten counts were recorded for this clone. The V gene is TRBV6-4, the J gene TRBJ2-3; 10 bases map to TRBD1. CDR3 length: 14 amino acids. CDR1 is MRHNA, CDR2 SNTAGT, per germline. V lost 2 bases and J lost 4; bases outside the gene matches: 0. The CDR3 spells CASSDGQGADTQYF. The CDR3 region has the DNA TGTGCCAGCAGTGACGGACAGGGGGCAGATACGCAGTATTTT.

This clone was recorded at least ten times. The CDR3 sequence is CASRATSGFSYNEQFF. CDR3 bases: TGTGCCAGCAGAGCGACTAGCGGGTTCTCCTACAATGAGCAGTTCTTC. This chain connects TRBV3-1 to TRBJ2-1; 10 nucleotides agree with TRBD2. Germline loops: CDR1 LGHDT, CDR2 YNNKEL (reference sequence). The trim removed 6 bases at V and 0 bases at J, leaving 5 bases unmatched. This CDR3 is 16 amino acids long.

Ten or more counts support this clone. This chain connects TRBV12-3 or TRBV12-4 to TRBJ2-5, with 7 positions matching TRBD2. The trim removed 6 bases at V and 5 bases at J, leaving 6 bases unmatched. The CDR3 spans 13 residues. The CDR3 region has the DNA TGTGCCAGCAGAAGGAGGGAGGGCGAGACCCAGTACTTC. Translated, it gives CASRRREGETQYF.

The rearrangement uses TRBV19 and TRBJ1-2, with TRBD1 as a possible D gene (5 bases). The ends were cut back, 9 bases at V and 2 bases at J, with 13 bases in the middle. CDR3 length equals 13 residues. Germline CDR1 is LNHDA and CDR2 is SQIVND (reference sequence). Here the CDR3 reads CASQLWGNYGYTF. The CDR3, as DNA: TGTGCCAGCCAACTTTGGGGGAACTATGGCTACACCTTC.

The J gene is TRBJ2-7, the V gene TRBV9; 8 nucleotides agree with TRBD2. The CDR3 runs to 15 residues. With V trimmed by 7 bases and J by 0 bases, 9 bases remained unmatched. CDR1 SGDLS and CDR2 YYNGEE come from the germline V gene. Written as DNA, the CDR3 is TGTGCCAGCTCCAGGGGACTAGGTCTCTCCTACGAGCAGTACTTC. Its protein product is CASSRGLGLSYEQYF.

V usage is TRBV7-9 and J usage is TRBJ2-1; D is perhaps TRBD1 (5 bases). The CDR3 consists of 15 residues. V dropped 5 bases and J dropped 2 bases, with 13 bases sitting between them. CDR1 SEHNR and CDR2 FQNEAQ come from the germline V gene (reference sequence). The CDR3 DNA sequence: TGTGCCAGCAGCCTGGTAGGGGATACCTACAATGAGCAGTTCTTC. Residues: CASSLVGDTYNEQFF. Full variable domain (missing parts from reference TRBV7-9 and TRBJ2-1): DTGVSQNPRHKITKRGQNVTFRCDPISEHNRLYWYRQTLGQGPEFLTYFQNEAQLEKSRLLSDRFSAERPKGSFSTLEIQRTEQGDSAMYLCASSLVGDTYNEQFFGPGTRLTVL.

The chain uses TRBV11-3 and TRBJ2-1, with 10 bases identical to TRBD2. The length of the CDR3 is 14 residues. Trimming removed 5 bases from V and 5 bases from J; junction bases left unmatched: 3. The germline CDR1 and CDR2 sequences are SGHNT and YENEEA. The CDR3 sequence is CASSLTSGDNEQFF. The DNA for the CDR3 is TGTGCCAGCAGCCTCACTAGCGGGGACAATGAGCAGTTCTTC. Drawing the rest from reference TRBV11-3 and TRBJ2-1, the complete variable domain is EAGVVQSPRYKIIEKKQPVAFWCNPISGHNTLYWYLQNLGQGPELLIRYENEEAVDDSQLPKDRFSAERLKGVDSTLKIQPAELGDSAVYLCASSLTSGDNEQFFGPGTRLTVL.

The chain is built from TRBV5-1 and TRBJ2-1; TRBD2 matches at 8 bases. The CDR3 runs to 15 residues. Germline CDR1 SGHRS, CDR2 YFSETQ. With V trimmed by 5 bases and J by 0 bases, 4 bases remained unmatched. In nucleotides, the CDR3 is TGCGCCAGCAGAGATCGGGGGGGCTCCTACAATGAGCAGTTCTTC. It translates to CASRDRGGSYNEQFF.

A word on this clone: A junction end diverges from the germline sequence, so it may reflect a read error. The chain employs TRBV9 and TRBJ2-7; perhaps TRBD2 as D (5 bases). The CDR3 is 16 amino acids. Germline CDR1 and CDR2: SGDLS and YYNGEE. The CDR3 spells CASSLRGSVSSYEQYF. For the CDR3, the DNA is TGTGCCAGCAGCCTCCGGGGTAGCGTGAGCTCCTACGAGCAGTACTTT. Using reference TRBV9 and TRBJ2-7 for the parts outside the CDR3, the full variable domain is DSGVTQTPKHLITATGQRVTLRCSPRSGDLSVYWYQQSLDQGLQFLIQYYNGEERAKGNILERFSAQQFPDLHSELNLSSLELGDSALYFCASSLRGSVSSYEQYFGPGTRLTVT.

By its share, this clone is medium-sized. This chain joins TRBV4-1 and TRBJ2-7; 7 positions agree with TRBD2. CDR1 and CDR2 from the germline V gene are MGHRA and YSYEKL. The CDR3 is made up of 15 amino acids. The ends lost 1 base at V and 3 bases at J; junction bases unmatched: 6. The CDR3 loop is CASSQAPSGNYEQYF. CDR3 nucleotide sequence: TGCGCCAGCAGCCAAGCGCCTAGCGGAAACTACGAGCAGTACTTC.

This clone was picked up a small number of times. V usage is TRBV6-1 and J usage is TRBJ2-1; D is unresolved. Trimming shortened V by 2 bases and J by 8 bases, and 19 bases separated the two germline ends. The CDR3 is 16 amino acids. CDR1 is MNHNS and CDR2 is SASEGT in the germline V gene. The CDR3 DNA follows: TGTGCCAGCAGTGAACCCGAATGGGATCGGATCCATGAGCAGTTCTTC. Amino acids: CASSEPEWDRIHEQFF.

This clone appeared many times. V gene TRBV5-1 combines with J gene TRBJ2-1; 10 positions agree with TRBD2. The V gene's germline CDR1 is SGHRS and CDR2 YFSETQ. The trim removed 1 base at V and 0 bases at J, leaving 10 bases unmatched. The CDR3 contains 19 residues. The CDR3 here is CASSLQIPLAGSSYNEQFF. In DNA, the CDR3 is TGCGCCAGCAGCTTGCAGATCCCACTAGCGGGGAGCTCCTACAATGAGCAGTTCTTC.

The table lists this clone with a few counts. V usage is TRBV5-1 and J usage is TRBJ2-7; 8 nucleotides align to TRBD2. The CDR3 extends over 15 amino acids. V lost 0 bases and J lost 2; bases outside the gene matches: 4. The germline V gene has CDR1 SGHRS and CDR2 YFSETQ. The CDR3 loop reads CASSLGGGTPYEQYF. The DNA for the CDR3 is TGCGCCAGCAGCTTGGGCGGGGGGACCCCCTACGAGCAGTACTTC.

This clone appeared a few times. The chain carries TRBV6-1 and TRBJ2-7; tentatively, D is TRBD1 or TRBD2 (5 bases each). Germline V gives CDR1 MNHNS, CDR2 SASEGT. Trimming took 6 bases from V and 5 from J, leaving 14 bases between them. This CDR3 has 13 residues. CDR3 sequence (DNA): TGTGCCAGCAGCCCTCCGGGACCCCACGAGCAGTACTTC. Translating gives CASSPPGPHEQYF.

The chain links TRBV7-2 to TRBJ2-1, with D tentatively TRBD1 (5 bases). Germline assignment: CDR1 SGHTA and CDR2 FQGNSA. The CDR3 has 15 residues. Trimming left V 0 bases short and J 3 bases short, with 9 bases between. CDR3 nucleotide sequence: TGTGCCAGCAGCTTAGCGCAGGGTGGCTACAATGAGCAGTTCTTC. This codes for CASSLAQGGYNEQFF.

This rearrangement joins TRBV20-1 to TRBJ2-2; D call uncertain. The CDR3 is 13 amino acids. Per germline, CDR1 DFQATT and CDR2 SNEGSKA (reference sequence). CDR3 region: CRVSSNSTGELFF. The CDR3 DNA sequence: TGCAGGGTTAGCTCTAATTCCACCGGGGAGCTGTTTTTT.